The 7 T cell receptor beta chains given below trace back to one sample, sequenced in a study of sequential checkpoint blockade in melanoma. Treatment of the sample: randomized to nivolumab then ipilimumab (arm A) or the reverse (arm B). Sequencing used immunoSEQ multiplex PCR; TCRdb keeps in-frame clones, though not all of them. The sample contains 25,000 to 35,000 clones, 65% to 85% of which appear only once. The material sequenced was CD8+ T cells sorted from blood (inferred from file names), taken from a patient given nivolumab and ipilimumab in sequence. These receptors were collected from a human donor with melanoma.

The rearrangement joins TRBV9 to TRBJ1-4; D gene unclear. Deletions cut 1 base from V and 8 bases from J, with 9 bases between. The CDR3 consists of 13 residues. The V gene's germline CDR1 is SGDLS and CDR2 YYNGEE. The CDR3 sequence is CASSVPSGEKLFF. The CDR3 DNA is TGTGCCAGCAGCGTACCAAGTGGCGAAAAACTGTTTTTT.

The genes are TRBV6-5 and TRBJ1-4, with D unclear. Germline lookup yields CDR1 MNHEY and CDR2 SVGAGI. This CDR3 is 12 amino acids long. Trimming stripped 6 bases from V and 8 bases from J, with 10 bases between. The CDR3 sequence is CASSRMGEKLFF. The CDR3 DNA reads as TGTGCCAGCAGCCGAATGGGCGAAAAACTGTTTTTT.

The chain combines TRBV7-8 with TRBJ1-5; weak D call: TRBD1 (5 bases). V was cut by 5 bases and J by 5 bases, with 19 bases left in between. This CDR3 spans 16 amino acids. Germline lookup yields CDR1 SGHVS and CDR2 FQNEAQ. Here the CDR3 reads CASSLGGDRRYQPQHF. The CDR3 coding sequence is TGTGCCAGCAGCCTGGGGGGTGACAGACGCTATCAGCCCCAGCATTTT.

This clone showed up just a few times. J is TRBJ2-3 and V is TRBV28, with 14 positions matching TRBD2. Germline V gene data show CDR1 as MDHEN and CDR2 as SYDVKM. This CDR3 is built from 19 residues. Trimming took 3 bases from V and 5 from J; bases not matched to a gene: 13. CDR3 loop: CASSFPVETSGRAEDTQYF. The CDR3 bases are TGTGCCAGCAGTTTCCCCGTTGAGACTAGCGGGAGGGCCGAAGATACGCAGTATTTT.

The V gene is TRBV5-1, the J gene TRBJ2-1; 7 positions agree with TRBD2. This CDR3 has 14 amino acids. V lost 0 bases to trimming and J lost 8 bases; unmatched junction nucleotides: 5. Germline values: CDR1 SGHRS, CDR2 YFSETQ. CDR3 region: CASSLARSGDEQFF. CDR3 sequence (DNA): TGCGCCAGCAGCTTGGCCCGGAGCGGGGATGAGCAGTTCTTC.

The genes are TRBV15 and TRBJ1-1; D not resolved. The CDR3 loop spans 15 amino acids. Between the trimmed V and J ends, which lost 8 bases and 2 bases, there was a span of 18 bases. Germline assignment: CDR1 LNHNV and CDR2 YYDKDF (reference sequence). This CDR3 is CATSSRLAPNTEAFF. The CDR3 DNA sequence: TGTGCCACCTCGAGCAGGTTGGCGCCTAACACTGAAGCTTTCTTT.

This CDR3 reads CASRSLAGGPNEQFF. CDR3 nucleotide sequence: TGTGCCAGCAGGTCGCTAGCGGGAGGGCCCAATGAGCAGTTCTTC. This chain connects TRBV27 to TRBJ2-1; 12 bases are shared with TRBD2. CDR1 is MNHEY and CDR2 is SMNVEV in the germline V gene (reference sequence). CDR3 length: 15 amino acids. Unmatched junction bases numbered 6, after V lost 6 bases and J lost 6 bases.